Shown below are 18 T cell receptor beta chains from a single sample sequenced in a study of T cell changes during pregnancy in multiple sclerosis. The table came from immunoSEQ multiplex PCR; TCRdb's copy has only in-frame clones and leaves some out. The sample records 50,000 to 80,000 clones, 92% being singletons. Sample: peripheral blood, taken in the second trimester of pregnancy. The receptors originated from a female donor with multiple sclerosis, enrolled in a pregnancy study.

V gene TRBV27 combines with J gene TRBJ2-1, with 8 positions matching TRBD1. The V segment lost 3 bases and the J segment 6 bases; nucleotides outside the gene matches: 10. The CDR3 is 16 amino acids. Germline values: CDR1 MNHEY, CDR2 SMNVEV (reference sequence). CDR3: CASSFNQGAPSNEQFF. CDR3 DNA sequence: TGTGCCAGCAGTTTTAATCAGGGGGCCCCCTCCAATGAGCAGTTCTTC.

By share, this clone ranks as medium-sized. The chain uses TRBV28 and TRBJ2-3; 9 bases agree with TRBD1. The CDR3 has 14 residues. Trimming took 7 bases from V and 3 from J; bases not matched to a gene: 5. The V gene's germline CDR1 is MDHEN and CDR2 SYDVKM. As DNA, the CDR3 is TGTGCCAGCAAAAGGACAGGGGTGACAGATACGCAGTATTTT. Protein sequence: CASKRTGVTDTQYF.

The genes are TRBV19 and TRBJ2-1; D not resolved. CDR3 length equals 14 residues. V lost 3 bases and J 6 bases, leaving 12 bases between the germline ends. CDR1 LNHDA and CDR2 SQIVND come from the germline V gene (reference sequence). The CDR3 DNA reads as TGTGCCAGTAGTATTCAGGCAGTCCCCAATGAGCAGTTCTTC. Translation gives CASSIQAVPNEQFF.

The rearrangement links TRBV7-3 to TRBJ2-1, with D uncertain. This CDR3 is 12 amino acids long. V dropped 2 bases and J dropped 5 bases, with 4 bases sitting between them. CDR1 is SGHTA, CDR2 FQGTGA, per germline. CDR3 in DNA: TGTGCCAGCAGCTTACGTGACAATGAGCAGTTCTTC. Amino acids: CASSLRDNEQFF.

The CDR3 nucleotides read TGTGCCAGCAGCCCAACCTCTAGCGTAGACAATGAGCAGTTCTTC. Residues: CASSPTSSVDNEQFF. This chain uses TRBV6-4 with TRBJ2-1; D possibly corresponds to TRBD2 (6 bases). CDR1 and CDR2 from the germline V gene are MRHNA and SNTAGT. This CDR3 has 15 amino acids. V was clipped by 6 bases and J by 5 bases, with 17 bases between them.

This chain links TRBV11-2 with TRBJ2-1; 9 bases agree with TRBD1. Germline V gene lookup returns CDR1 SGHAT and CDR2 FQNNGV. J gave up 8 bases and V 5 bases, and 10 bases lay outside the gene matches. The CDR3 extends over 15 amino acids. The CDR3 sequence is CASSPRTGDYHEQFF. CDR3 nucleotides: TGTGCCAGCAGCCCCCGGACAGGGGATTATCATGAGCAGTTCTTC. The entire variable domain, with the rest obtained from reference TRBV11-2 and TRBJ2-1, is as follows: EAGVAQSPRYKIIEKRQSVAFWCNPISGHATLYWYQQILGQGPKLLIQFQNNGVVDDSQLPKDRFSAERLKGVDSTLKIQPAKLEDSAVYLCASSPRTGDYHEQFFGPGTRLTVL.

The chain carries TRBV13 and TRBJ1-3, with TRBD1 as a possible D gene (6 bases). This CDR3 is 15 amino acids long. V lost 2 bases and J 4 bases, leaving 12 bases between the germline ends. From germline, CDR1 is PRHDT and CDR2 FYEKMQ (reference sequence). The CDR3 DNA sequence: TGTGCCAGCAGCTTAAAGCGGGACACAGGAAACACCATATATTTT. The encoded protein is CASSLKRDTGNTIYF.

The chain links TRBV6-5 to TRBJ1-6; D might be TRBD1 (6 bases). The V end was cut by 6 bases, the J end by 6 bases, with 15 bases between. This CDR3 is built from 15 residues. Germline CDR1 and CDR2: MNHEY and SVGAGI. The CDR3 DNA reads as TGTGCCAGCAGCACCTCACAGGGCTTTAATTCACCCCTCCACTTT. This translates into CASSTSQGFNSPLHF.

The chain is built from TRBV6-5 and TRBJ2-7, with D possibly TRBD2 on 6 matching bases. The V end lost 3 bases, the J end lost 3 bases, and 12 bases lay between the germline ends. This CDR3 comprises 14 residues. CDR1 and CDR2 from the germline V gene are MNHEY and SVGAGI. CDR3 residues: CASSYSGDVYEQYF. For the CDR3, the DNA is TGTGCCAGCAGTTATTCGGGGGACGTCTACGAGCAGTACTTC.

This rearrangement joins TRBV5-4 to TRBJ2-1; 10 bases fit TRBD1. CDR1 is SGHNT, CDR2 YYREEE, per germline (reference sequence). V lost 3 bases and J lost 8; bases outside the gene matches: 11. The CDR3 spans 16 residues. This CDR3 reads CASSSRQGAIGDEQFF. The CDR3 region has the DNA TGTGCCAGCAGCTCGAGACAGGGGGCGATCGGGGATGAGCAGTTCTTC. The whole variable domain, filled in from reference TRBV5-4 and TRBJ2-1, reads ETGVTQSPTHLIKTRGQQVTLRCSSQSGHNTVSWYQQALGQGPQFIFQYYREEENGRGNFPPRFSGLQFPNYSSELNVNALELDDSALYLCASSSRQGAIGDEQFFGPGTRLTVL.

This clone has only one observation. V and J are TRBV30 and TRBJ1-1; TRBD1 might be the D (6 bases). The CDR3 contains 14 residues. The V gene lost 3 bases and the J gene lost 0 bases, with 11 bases spanning the gap. CDR1 and CDR2 from the germline V gene are GTSNPN and SVGIG (reference sequence). This CDR3 is CAWRTGQMNTEAFF. The CDR3 DNA follows: TGTGCCTGGAGGACAGGACAGATGAACACTGAAGCTTTCTTT.

The rearrangement uses TRBV28 and TRBJ2-3, with 14 nucleotides matching TRBD2. The V and J ends lost 4 bases and 0 bases, in that order; junction bases with no gene match: 9. The V gene's germline CDR1 is MDHEN and CDR2 SYDVKM. CDR3 length: 19 amino acids. The DNA of the CDR3 is TGTGCCAGCAGTTCAATAACTCGGACTAGCGGGAGGAGCACAGATACGCAGTATTTT. Protein product: CASSSITRTSGRSTDTQYF.

V gene TRBV5-1 combines with J gene TRBJ1-2; no definite D call. This CDR3 has 14 amino acids. CDR1 is SGHRS and CDR2 is YFSETQ in the germline V gene. Trimming removed 3 bases at V and 8 bases at J, with 17 bases between. Written as DNA, the CDR3 is TGCGCCAGCAGCTCTCTCGGACCGGGAGCCGGCTACACCTTC. Its protein product is CASSSLGPGAGYTF.

The V and J genes are TRBV29-1 and TRBJ2-2; 7 bases fit TRBD1. There are 12 residues in the CDR3. In germline, CDR1 is SQVTM, CDR2 ANQGSEA. After removal of 6 bases from V and 6 bases from J, the junction contained 4 bases not matched to a gene. CDR3 protein: CSVTGTAGELFF. The CDR3 region has the DNA TGCAGCGTGACAGGGACAGCCGGGGAGCTGTTTTTT.

This clone was seen a single time. The rearrangement uses TRBV11-2 and TRBJ1-6; TRBD1 aligns across 7 bases. V lost 2 bases, J lost 8 bases, and 3 bases stayed unmatched. The CDR3 runs to 14 residues. The germline V gene has CDR1 SGHAT and CDR2 FQNNGV. CDR3 coding DNA: TGTGCCAGCAGCTTACGACAGGGTGATTCACCCCTCCACTTT. Amino acids: CASSLRQGDSPLHF.

A word on this clone: In the same sample, other DNA sequences code for this CDR3. The CDR3 sequence: CASSSQGDTEAFF. CDR3 DNA: TGCGCCAGCAGCTCTCAGGGCGACACTGAAGCTTTCTTT. The chain recombines TRBV5-1 with TRBJ1-1; perhaps TRBD1 as D (5 bases). Trimming removed 3 bases at V and 3 bases at J, with 9 bases between. Germline V gene sequence: CDR1 SGHRS, CDR2 YFSETQ. CDR3 length: 13 amino acids.

In the case of this clone: The junction departs from the called germline gene at one end, perhaps through a read error. The genes are TRBV5-1 and TRBJ2-1; 8 bases align to TRBD2. This CDR3 is built from 16 residues. Germline lookup yields CDR1 SGHRS and CDR2 YFSETQ. This CDR3 reads CASSLTGTSEWEVQVF. CDR3 nucleotides: TGCGCCAGCAGCTTGACCGGGACTAGTGAATGGGAAGTTCAGGTCTTC.

This rearrangement joins TRBV7-9 to TRBJ1-5; the match to TRBD1 covers 9 bases. V gave up 5 bases and J gave up 0 bases; unmatched junction bases: 5. The germline CDR1 and CDR2 sequences are SEHNR and FQNEAQ (reference sequence). CDR3 size: 16 residues. CDR3 sequence reads: CASSPQGAFSNQPQHF. The CDR3 DNA reads TGTGCCAGCAGCCCACAGGGGGCTTTTAGCAATCAGCCCCAGCATTTT.